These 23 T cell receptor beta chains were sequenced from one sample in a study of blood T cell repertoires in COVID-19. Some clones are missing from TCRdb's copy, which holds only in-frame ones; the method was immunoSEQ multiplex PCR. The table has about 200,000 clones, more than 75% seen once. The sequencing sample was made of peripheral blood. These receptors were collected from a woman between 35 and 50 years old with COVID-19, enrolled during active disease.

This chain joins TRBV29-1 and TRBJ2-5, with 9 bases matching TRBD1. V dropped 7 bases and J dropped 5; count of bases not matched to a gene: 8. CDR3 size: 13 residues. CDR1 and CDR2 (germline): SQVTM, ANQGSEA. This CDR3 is CSANRGLWETQYF. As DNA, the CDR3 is TGCAGCGCCAACAGGGGGCTCTGGGAGACCCAGTACTTC. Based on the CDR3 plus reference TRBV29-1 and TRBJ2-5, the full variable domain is SAVISQKPSRDICQRGTSLTIQCQVDSQVTMMFWYRQQPGQSLTLIATANQGSEATYESGFVIDKFPISRPNLTFSTLTVSNMSPEDSSIYLCSANRGLWETQYFGPGTRLLVL.

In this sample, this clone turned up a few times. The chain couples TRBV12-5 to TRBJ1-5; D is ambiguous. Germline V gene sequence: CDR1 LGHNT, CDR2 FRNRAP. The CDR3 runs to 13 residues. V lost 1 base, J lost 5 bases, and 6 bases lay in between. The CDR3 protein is CASGLDGDQPQHF. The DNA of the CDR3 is TGTGCTAGTGGTTTGGACGGGGATCAGCCCCAGCATTTT.

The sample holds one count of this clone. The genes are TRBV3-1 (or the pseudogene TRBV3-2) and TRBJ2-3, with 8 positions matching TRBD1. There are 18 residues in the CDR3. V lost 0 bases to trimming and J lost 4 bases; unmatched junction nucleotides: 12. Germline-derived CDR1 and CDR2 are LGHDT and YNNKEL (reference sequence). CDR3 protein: CASSQDRLSHRGADTQYF. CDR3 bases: TGTGCCAGCAGCCAAGACAGACTTTCTCACAGGGGGGCAGATACGCAGTATTTT.

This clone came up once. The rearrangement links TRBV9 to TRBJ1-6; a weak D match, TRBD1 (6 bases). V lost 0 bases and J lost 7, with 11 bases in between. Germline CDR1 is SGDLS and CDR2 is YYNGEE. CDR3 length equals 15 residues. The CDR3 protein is CASSVGGRQNSPLHF. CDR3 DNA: TGTGCCAGCAGCGTAGGGGGGCGACAGAATTCACCCCTCCACTTT.

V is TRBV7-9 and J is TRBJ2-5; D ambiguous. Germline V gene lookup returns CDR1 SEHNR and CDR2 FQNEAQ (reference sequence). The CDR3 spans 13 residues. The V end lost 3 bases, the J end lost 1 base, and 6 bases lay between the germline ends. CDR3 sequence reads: CASSFPSQETQYF. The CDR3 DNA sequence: TGTGCCAGCAGCTTCCCCTCCCAAGAGACCCAGTACTTC.

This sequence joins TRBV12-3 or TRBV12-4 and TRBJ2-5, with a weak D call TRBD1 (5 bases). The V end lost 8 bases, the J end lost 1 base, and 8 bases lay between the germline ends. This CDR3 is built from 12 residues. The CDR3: CASGAIQETQYF. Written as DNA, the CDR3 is TGTGCCAGCGGGGCCATCCAAGAGACCCAGTACTTC.

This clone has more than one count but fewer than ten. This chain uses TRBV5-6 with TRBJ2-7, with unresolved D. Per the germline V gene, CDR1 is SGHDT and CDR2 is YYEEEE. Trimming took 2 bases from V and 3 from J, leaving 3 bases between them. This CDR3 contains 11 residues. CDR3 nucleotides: TGTGCCAGCAGCTTCCTCTACGAGCAGTACTTC. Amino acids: CASSFLYEQYF. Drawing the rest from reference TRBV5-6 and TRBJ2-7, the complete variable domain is DAGVTQSPTHLIKTRGQQVTLRCSPKSGHDTVSWYQQALGQGPQFIFQYYEEEERQRGNFPDRFSGHQFPNYSSELNVNALLLGDSALYLCASSFLYEQYFGPGTRLTVT.

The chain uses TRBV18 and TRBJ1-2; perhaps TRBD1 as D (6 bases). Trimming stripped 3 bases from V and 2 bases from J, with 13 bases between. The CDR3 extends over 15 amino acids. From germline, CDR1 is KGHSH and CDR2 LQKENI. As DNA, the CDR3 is TGTGCCAGCTCACCGGGACACGCCCGAAACTATGGCTACACCTTC. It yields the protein CASSPGHARNYGYTF.

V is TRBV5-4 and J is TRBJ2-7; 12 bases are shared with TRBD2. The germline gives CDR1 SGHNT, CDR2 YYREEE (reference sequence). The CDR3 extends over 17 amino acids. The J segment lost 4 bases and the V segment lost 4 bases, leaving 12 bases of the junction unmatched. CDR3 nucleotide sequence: TGTGCCAGCAGCATAAGACTAGCGGGAGACGGGACTTACGAGCAGTACTTC. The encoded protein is CASSIRLAGDGTYEQYF.

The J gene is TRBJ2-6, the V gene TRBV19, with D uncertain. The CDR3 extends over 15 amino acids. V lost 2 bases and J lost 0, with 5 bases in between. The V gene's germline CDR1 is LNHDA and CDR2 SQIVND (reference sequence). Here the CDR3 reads CASSIQNSGANVLTF. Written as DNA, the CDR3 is TGTGCCAGTAGTATACAGAACTCTGGGGCCAACGTCCTGACTTTC.

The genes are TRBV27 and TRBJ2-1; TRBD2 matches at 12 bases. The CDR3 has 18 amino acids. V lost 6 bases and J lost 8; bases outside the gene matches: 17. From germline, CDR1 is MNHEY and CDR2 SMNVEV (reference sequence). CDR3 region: CASSTAASGRATRHEQFF. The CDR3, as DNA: TGTGCCAGCAGCACCGCGGCTAGCGGGAGGGCCACAAGGCATGAGCAGTTCTTC.

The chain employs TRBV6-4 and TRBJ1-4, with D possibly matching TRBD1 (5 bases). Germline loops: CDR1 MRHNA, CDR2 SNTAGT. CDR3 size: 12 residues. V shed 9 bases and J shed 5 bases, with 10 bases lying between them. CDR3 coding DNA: TGTGCCAGACGGGGGGAAAATGAAAAACTGTTTTTT. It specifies CARRGENEKLFF.

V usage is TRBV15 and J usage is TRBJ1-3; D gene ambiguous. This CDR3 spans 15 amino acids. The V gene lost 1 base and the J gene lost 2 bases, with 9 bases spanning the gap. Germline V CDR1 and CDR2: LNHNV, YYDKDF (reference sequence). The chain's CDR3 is CATSRARRTGNTIYF. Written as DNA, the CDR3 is TGTGCCACCAGCAGAGCGAGGCGCACTGGAAACACCATATATTTT.

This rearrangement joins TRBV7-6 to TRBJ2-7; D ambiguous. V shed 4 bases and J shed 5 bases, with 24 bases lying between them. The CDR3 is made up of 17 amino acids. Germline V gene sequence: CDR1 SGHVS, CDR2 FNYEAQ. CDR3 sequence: CASSSGPHRSLSNEQYF. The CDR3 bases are TGTGCCAGCAGCTCCGGTCCGCACAGAAGCTTAAGTAACGAGCAGTACTTC.

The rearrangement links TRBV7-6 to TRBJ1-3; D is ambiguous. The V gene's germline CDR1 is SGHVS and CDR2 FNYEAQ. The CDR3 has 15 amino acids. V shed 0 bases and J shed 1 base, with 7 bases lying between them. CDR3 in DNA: TGTGCCAGCAGCTTAGCCGAGACTTCTGGAAACACCATATATTTT. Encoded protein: CASSLAETSGNTIYF.

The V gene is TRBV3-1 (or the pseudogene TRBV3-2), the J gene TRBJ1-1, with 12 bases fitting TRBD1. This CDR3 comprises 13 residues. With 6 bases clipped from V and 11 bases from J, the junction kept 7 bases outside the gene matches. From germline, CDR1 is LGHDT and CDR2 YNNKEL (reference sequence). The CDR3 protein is CASRGTGGSGAFF. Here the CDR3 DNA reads TGTGCCAGCAGAGGGACAGGGGGCTCGGGGGCTTTCTTT.

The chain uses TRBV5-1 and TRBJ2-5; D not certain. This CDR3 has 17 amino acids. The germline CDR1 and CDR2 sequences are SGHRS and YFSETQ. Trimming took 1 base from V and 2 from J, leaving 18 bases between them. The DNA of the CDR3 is TGCGCCAGCAGCTTGCTCTCCAACGCAGTCTGGCAAGAGACCCAGTACTTC. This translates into CASSLLSNAVWQETQYF.

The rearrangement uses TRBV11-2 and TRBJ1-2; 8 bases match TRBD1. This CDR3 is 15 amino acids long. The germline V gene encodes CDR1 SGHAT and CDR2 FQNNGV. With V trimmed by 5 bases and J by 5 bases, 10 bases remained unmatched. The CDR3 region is CASSPKPRQGYGYTF. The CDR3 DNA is TGTGCCAGCAGCCCTAAACCGCGACAGGGGTATGGCTACACCTTC.

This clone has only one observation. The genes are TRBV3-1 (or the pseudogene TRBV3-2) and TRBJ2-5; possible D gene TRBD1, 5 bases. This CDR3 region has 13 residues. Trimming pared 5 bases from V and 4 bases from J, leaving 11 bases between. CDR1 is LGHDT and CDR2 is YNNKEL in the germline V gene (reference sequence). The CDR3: CASSSPGAETQYF. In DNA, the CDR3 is TGTGCCAGCAGCTCTCCTGGGGCAGAGACCCAGTACTTC.

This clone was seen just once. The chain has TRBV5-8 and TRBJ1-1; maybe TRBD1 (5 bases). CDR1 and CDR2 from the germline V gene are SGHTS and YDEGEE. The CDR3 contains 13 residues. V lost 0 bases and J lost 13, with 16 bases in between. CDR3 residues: CASSLEGRRSGFF. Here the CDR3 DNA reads TGTGCCAGCAGCTTGGAGGGGCGGAGAAGTGGTTTCTTT. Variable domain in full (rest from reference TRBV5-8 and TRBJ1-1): EAGVTQSPTHLIKTRGQQATLRCSPISGHTSVYWYQQALGLGLQFLLWYDEGEERNRGNFPPRFSGRQFPNYSSELNVNALELEDSALYLCASSLEGRRSGFFGQGTRLTVV.

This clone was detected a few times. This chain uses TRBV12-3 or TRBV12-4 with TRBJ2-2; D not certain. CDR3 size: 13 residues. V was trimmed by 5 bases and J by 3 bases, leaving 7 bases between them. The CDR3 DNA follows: TGTGCCAGCAGTCCCCGGTACACCGGGGAGCTGTTTTTT. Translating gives CASSPRYTGELFF.

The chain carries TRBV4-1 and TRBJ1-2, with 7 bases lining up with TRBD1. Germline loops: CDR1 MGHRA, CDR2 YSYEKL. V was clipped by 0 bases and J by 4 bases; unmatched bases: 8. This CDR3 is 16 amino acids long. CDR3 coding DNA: TGCGCCAGCAGCCAAGATCTCCACAGGGGATCCTATGGCTACACCTTC. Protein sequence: CASSQDLHRGSYGYTF.

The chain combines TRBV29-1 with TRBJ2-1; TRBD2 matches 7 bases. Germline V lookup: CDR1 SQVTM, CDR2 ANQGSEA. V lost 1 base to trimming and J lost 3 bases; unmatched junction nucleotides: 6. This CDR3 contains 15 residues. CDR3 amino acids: CSVEVGGMSYNEQFF. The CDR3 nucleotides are TGCAGCGTTGAAGTCGGGGGGATGAGCTACAATGAGCAGTTCTTC.